The clone carrying this T cell receptor (beta chain) was observed at least ten times. This sample is drawn from a study of metastatic and nonmetastatic thyroid tumors. In the study overall: Across peripheral blood and tumor or nodule tissue samples taken from malignant and benign thyroid patients, the repertoires were compared with one another.

Every patient underwent thyroid surgery untreated. V lost 5 bases, J lost 0 bases, and 10 bases lay in between. The CDR3 runs to 14 residues. Germline CDR1 and CDR2: SGHTA and FQGNSA. Original handling: The distant-metastasis classifier for papillary thyroid cancer was built from CDR3 differences across clinicopathological groups. TCRdb reanalyzed the PCR reads with MiXCR. These V and J calls originate from TCRdb's pipeline instead of the authors' own analysis. The sample lists just over 15,000 clones; about 35% were seen once. Input material: tumor tissue. This receptor was identified in a male donor with papillary thyroid cancer or a benign thyroid nodule (not recorded which). Some clones in this sample may be carry-over from other donors' samples. The V gene is TRBV7-2, the J gene TRBJ2-5, with a possible D match to TRBD1 (6 bases). The chain's CDR3 is CASSLGHNQETQYF. Written as DNA, the CDR3 is TGTGCCAGCAGCCTGGGACACAACCAAGAGACCCAGTACTTC.